This T cell receptor (beta chain) emerged from a study of tumor-infiltrating lymphocytes in oesophageal squamous cell carcinoma. This clonotype showed up many times. TCRdb passed the PCR reads through MiXCR, listing each CDR3 protein once. The sample has 10,000 to 14,000 distinct CDR3 sequences, around 51% seen once; the top ten hold approximately 23%. Source material: esophageal tumor tissue. The TCR comes from a male donor with esophageal squamous cell carcinoma.

The CDR3 nucleotides are TGTGCCAGCAGCATTGGGTTTAGGGGGCTCTACGAGCAGTACTTC. The encoded protein is CASSIGFRGLYEQYF. The rearrangement links TRBV27 to TRBJ2-1, with TRBD1 matching 7 bases. The closer fit of TRBJ2-7 to the DNA end suggests the J call may be wrong. The CDR3 extends over 15 amino acids. The germline V gene encodes CDR1 MNHEY and CDR2 SMNVEV (reference sequence).